This is a list of T cell receptor beta chains from one sample in a study of blood T cell repertoires in COVID-19. Assay used: immunoSEQ multiplex PCR; TCRdb lists only in-frame clones, some missing. The sample includes 120,000 to 150,000 clones, nearly 85% seen only once; the top ten take about 4%. Sequencing was done on a sample of PBMCs or T cells enriched from blood (not recorded which). The receptor source for this set is a man aged 45-60 years in a cohort exposed to, infected with or recovered from COVID-19 (not recorded which). Both conserved end residues are part of each CDR3. Each record gives: clone size, V gene, J gene, D gene, CDR3 length, CDR3 protein, CDR3 DNA. The D gene is left open where the match is weak. Where a row states a size, it is once, few, many or the class of an expanded clone; other rows omit it.

clone size: -; V gene: TRBV24-1; J gene: TRBJ2-1; D gene: TRBD2; CDR3 length: 16; CDR3 protein: CATSDSGLAEYNEQFF; CDR3 DNA: TGTGCCACCAGTGATTCAGGACTAGCAGAATACAATGAGCAGTTCTTC
clone size: -; V gene: TRBV7-2; J gene: TRBJ1-4; D gene: TRBD1; CDR3 length: 14; CDR3 protein: CASSLQGAREKLFF; CDR3 DNA: TGTGCCAGCAGCTTGCAGGGGGCAAGGGAAAAACTGTTTTTT
clone size: -; V gene: TRBV27; J gene: TRBJ2-7; D gene: -; CDR3 length: 15; CDR3 protein: CASTPRGQVPGEQYF; CDR3 DNA: TGTGCCAGCACCCCCCGAGGGCAGGTCCCAGGCGAGCAGTACTTC
clone size: -; V gene: TRBV10-3; J gene: TRBJ2-7; D gene: TRBD2; CDR3 length: 14; CDR3 protein: CAISELAASYEQYF; CDR3 DNA: TGTGCCATCAGTGAACTAGCGGCATCCTACGAGCAGTACTTC
clone size: -; V gene: TRBV14; J gene: TRBJ1-2; D gene: -; CDR3 length: 15; CDR3 protein: CASSQVAGGPYGYTF; CDR3 DNA: TGTGCCAGCAGCCAAGTCGCCGGGGGGCCCTATGGCTACACCTTC
clone size: -; V gene: TRBV7-9; J gene: TRBJ1-4; D gene: TRBD1; CDR3 length: 15; CDR3 protein: CASSSGTGPNEKLFF; CDR3 DNA: TGTGCCAGCAGCTCCGGGACAGGGCCTAATGAAAAACTGTTTTTT
clone size: -; V gene: TRBV28; J gene: TRBJ2-1; D gene: TRBD2; CDR3 length: 15; CDR3 protein: CASSLAGLLDNEQFF; CDR3 DNA: TGTGCCAGCAGTCTAGCGGGATTACTTGACAATGAGCAGTTCTTC
clone size: once; V gene: TRBV6-6; J gene: TRBJ1-3; D gene: -; CDR3 length: 13; CDR3 protein: CASTGSSGNTIYF; CDR3 DNA: TGTGCCAGCACCGGGTCCTCTGGAAACACCATATATTTT
clone size: -; V gene: TRBV6-2/TRBV6-3; J gene: TRBJ2-5; D gene: TRBD2; CDR3 length: 17; CDR3 protein: CASSYTPGRGRWGTQYF; CDR3 DNA: TGTGCCAGCAGTTACACCCCGGGGAGGGGCCGATGGGGGACCCAGTACTTC
clone size: -; V gene: TRBV3-1/TRBV3-2; J gene: TRBJ2-7; D gene: TRBD2; CDR3 length: 15; CDR3 protein: CASSHHTSGSYEQYF; CDR3 DNA: TGTGCCAGCAGCCATCACACTAGCGGTTCCTACGAGCAGTACTTC
clone size: -; V gene: TRBV10-3; J gene: TRBJ2-1; D gene: -; CDR3 length: 15; CDR3 protein: CAISDAGMGYNEQFF; CDR3 DNA: TGTGCCATCAGTGATGCCGGGATGGGTTACAATGAGCAGTTCTTC
clone size: -; V gene: TRBV30; J gene: TRBJ1-2; D gene: TRBD1; CDR3 length: 14; CDR3 protein: CAWSRGQGNYGYTF; CDR3 DNA: TGTGCCTGGAGCCGGGGACAGGGAAACTATGGCTACACCTTC
clone size: -; V gene: TRBV3-1/TRBV3-2; J gene: TRBJ1-5; D gene: TRBD1; CDR3 length: 18; CDR3 protein: CASSQDSPLGQANQPQHF; CDR3 DNA: TGTGCCAGCAGCCAAGATTCCCCTCTCGGACAGGCCAATCAGCCCCAGCATTTT
clone size: -; V gene: TRBV7-9; J gene: TRBJ2-3; D gene: -; CDR3 length: 12; CDR3 protein: CASSLPGDTQYF; CDR3 DNA: TGTGCCAGCAGCCTCCCGGGGGATACGCAGTATTTT
clone size: -; V gene: TRBV4-1; J gene: TRBJ1-2; D gene: -; CDR3 length: 15; CDR3 protein: CASSQEDRALYGYTF; CDR3 DNA: TGCGCCAGCAGCCAAGAAGACAGAGCTCTCTATGGCTACACCTTC
clone size: -; V gene: TRBV5-1; J gene: TRBJ2-7; D gene: -; CDR3 length: 13; CDR3 protein: CASSPTGRSEQYF; CDR3 DNA: TGCGCCAGCAGCCCCACAGGGAGAAGCGAGCAGTACTTC
clone size: -; V gene: TRBV24-1; J gene: TRBJ2-2; D gene: -; CDR3 length: 15; CDR3 protein: CATSDDVGGRGELFF; CDR3 DNA: TGTGCCACCAGTGACGACGTGGGGGGGCGCGGGGAGCTGTTTTTT
clone size: -; V gene: TRBV14; J gene: TRBJ1-1; D gene: -; CDR3 length: 13; CDR3 protein: CASSADLNTEAFF; CDR3 DNA: TGTGCCAGCAGCGCTGACTTGAACACTGAAGCTTTCTTT
clone size: -; V gene: TRBV5-1; J gene: TRBJ2-1; D gene: -; CDR3 length: 14; CDR3 protein: CASSLYSGGLEQFF; CDR3 DNA: TGCGCCAGCAGCTTATATTCTGGGGGCCTTGAGCAGTTCTTC
clone size: -; V gene: TRBV3-1/TRBV3-2; J gene: TRBJ2-7; D gene: -; CDR3 length: 16; CDR3 protein: CASSQGTGLSSYEQYF; CDR3 DNA: TGTGCCAGCAGCCAAGGAACCGGACTCAGCTCCTACGAGCAGTACTTC
clone size: -; V gene: TRBV7-8; J gene: TRBJ1-2; D gene: TRBD1; CDR3 length: 15; CDR3 protein: CASSENRGRNYGYTF; CDR3 DNA: TGTGCCAGCAGCGAAAACAGGGGGAGGAACTATGGCTACACCTTC
clone size: -; V gene: TRBV4-2; J gene: TRBJ2-7; D gene: TRBD2; CDR3 length: 18; CDR3 protein: CASSQLLLAGEGGGEQYF; CDR3 DNA: TGTGCCAGCAGCCAACTTCTCCTAGCGGGAGAGGGGGGCGGCGAGCAGTACTTC
clone size: -; V gene: TRBV28; J gene: TRBJ2-5; D gene: -; CDR3 length: 16; CDR3 protein: CASSLPPDSFQETQYF; CDR3 DNA: TGTGCCAGCAGTTTACCCCCCGACAGTTTCCAAGAGACCCAGTACTTC
clone size: once; V gene: TRBV19; J gene: TRBJ2-1; D gene: TRBD2; CDR3 length: 15; CDR3 protein: CASKGTSGSYNEQFF; CDR3 DNA: TGTGCCAGTAAGGGGACTAGCGGTTCCTACAATGAGCAGTTCTTC
clone size: -; V gene: TRBV12-5; J gene: TRBJ1-4; D gene: -; CDR3 length: 15; CDR3 protein: CASGLAGQNNEKLFF; CDR3 DNA: TGTGCTAGTGGTTTGGCAGGACAGAATAATGAAAAACTGTTTTTT
clone size: -; V gene: TRBV10-3; J gene: TRBJ1-1; D gene: -; CDR3 length: 14; CDR3 protein: CAISVGAGYTEAFF; CDR3 DNA: TGTGCCATCAGTGTAGGGGCTGGGTACACTGAAGCTTTCTTT
clone size: -; V gene: TRBV28; J gene: TRBJ1-5; D gene: TRBD1; CDR3 length: 16; CDR3 protein: CASSPDRASFNQPQHF; CDR3 DNA: TGTGCCAGCAGCCCCGACAGGGCGAGCTTCAATCAGCCCCAGCATTTT
clone size: -; V gene: TRBV19; J gene: TRBJ1-2; D gene: -; CDR3 length: 14; CDR3 protein: CASSGQVMDYGYTF; CDR3 DNA: TGTGCCAGTAGTGGGCAGGTGATGGACTATGGCTACACCTTC
clone size: -; V gene: TRBV7-9; J gene: TRBJ1-2; D gene: -; CDR3 length: 15; CDR3 protein: CASSSNSGGADGYTF; CDR3 DNA: TGTGCCAGCAGCTCAAATAGCGGGGGCGCGGATGGCTACACCTTC
clone size: once; V gene: TRBV13; J gene: TRBJ2-7; D gene: TRBD2; CDR3 length: 14; CDR3 protein: CASSLGGEAYEQYF; CDR3 DNA: TGTGCCAGCAGCTTGGGAGGGGAGGCCTACGAGCAGTACTTC
clone size: -; V gene: TRBV5-6; J gene: TRBJ2-3; D gene: TRBD2; CDR3 length: 15; CDR3 protein: CASSLWREGADTQYF; CDR3 DNA: TGTGCCAGCAGCTTGTGGCGGGAGGGGGCAGATACGCAGTATTTT
clone size: -; V gene: TRBV7-9; J gene: TRBJ1-1; D gene: TRBD1; CDR3 length: 15; CDR3 protein: CASSLEGGRNTEAFF; CDR3 DNA: TGTGCCAGCAGCTTAGAAGGGGGCCGGAACACTGAAGCTTTCTTT
clone size: -; V gene: TRBV5-1; J gene: TRBJ2-3; D gene: TRBD1; CDR3 length: 13; CDR3 protein: CASTGQSTDTQYF; CDR3 DNA: TGCGCCAGCACGGGACAGAGCACAGATACGCAGTATTTT
clone size: few; V gene: TRBV27; J gene: TRBJ2-1; D gene: -; CDR3 length: 15; CDR3 protein: CASSTGDSSYNEQFF; CDR3 DNA: TGTGCCAGCAGTACGGGGGACTCCTCCTACAATGAGCAGTTCTTC
clone size: once; V gene: TRBV5-1; J gene: TRBJ2-2; D gene: TRBD1; CDR3 length: 18; CDR3 protein: CASSLLPPDRGNTGELFF; CDR3 DNA: TGCGCCAGCAGCTTGTTGCCCCCGGACAGGGGGAACACCGGGGAGCTGTTTTTT
clone size: -; V gene: TRBV6-2/TRBV6-3; J gene: TRBJ1-5; D gene: -; CDR3 length: 14; CDR3 protein: CASSYGGAYQPQHF; CDR3 DNA: TGTGCCAGCAGTTATGGCGGAGCTTATCAGCCCCAGCATTTT
clone size: -; V gene: TRBV19; J gene: TRBJ1-5; D gene: -; CDR3 length: 18; CDR3 protein: CASSTLSTGTNSPQPQHF; CDR3 DNA: TGTGCCAGTAGTACCCTATCCACGGGTACGAACTCACCTCAGCCCCAGCATTTT
clone size: -; V gene: TRBV2; J gene: TRBJ1-2; D gene: TRBD1; CDR3 length: 13; CDR3 protein: CAIYRGYTGGYTF; CDR3 DNA: TGTGCCATTTACAGGGGGTATACGGGCGGCTACACCTTC
clone size: few; V gene: TRBV6-5; J gene: TRBJ1-5; D gene: -; CDR3 length: 15; CDR3 protein: CASTAQGQSNQPQHF; CDR3 DNA: TGTGCCAGCACGGCGCAGGGGCAGAGCAATCAGCCCCAGCATTTT
clone size: -; V gene: TRBV28; J gene: TRBJ2-5; D gene: TRBD1; CDR3 length: 14; CDR3 protein: CASSKDRRKETQYF; CDR3 DNA: TGTGCCAGCAGTAAGGACAGGCGAAAAGAGACCCAGTACTTC
clone size: -; V gene: TRBV5-6; J gene: TRBJ2-7; D gene: -; CDR3 length: 15; CDR3 protein: CASSLGGVSSYEQYF; CDR3 DNA: TGTGCCAGCAGCTTGGGCGGGGTAAGCTCCTACGAGCAGTACTTC
clone size: -; V gene: TRBV10-3; J gene: TRBJ1-5; D gene: TRBD1; CDR3 length: 15; CDR3 protein: CAISDPNRGTQPQHF; CDR3 DNA: TGTGCCATCAGTGACCCGAACAGGGGCACTCAGCCCCAGCATTTT
clone size: -; V gene: TRBV28; J gene: TRBJ1-2; D gene: -; CDR3 length: 13; CDR3 protein: CASSTDTAYGYTF; CDR3 DNA: TGTGCCAGCAGTACGGACACAGCCTATGGCTACACCTTC
clone size: -; V gene: TRBV6-5; J gene: TRBJ2-7; D gene: -; CDR3 length: 12; CDR3 protein: CASSRLIHEQYF; CDR3 DNA: TGTGCCAGCAGTCGACTGATCCACGAGCAGTACTTC
clone size: -; V gene: TRBV21-1; J gene: TRBJ2-3; D gene: -; CDR3 length: 20; CDR3 protein: CASSKGTGLAGGGSTDTQYF; CDR3 DNA: TGTGCCAGCAGCAAGGGGACGGGCCTAGCGGGAGGCGGTAGCACAGATACGCAGTATTTT